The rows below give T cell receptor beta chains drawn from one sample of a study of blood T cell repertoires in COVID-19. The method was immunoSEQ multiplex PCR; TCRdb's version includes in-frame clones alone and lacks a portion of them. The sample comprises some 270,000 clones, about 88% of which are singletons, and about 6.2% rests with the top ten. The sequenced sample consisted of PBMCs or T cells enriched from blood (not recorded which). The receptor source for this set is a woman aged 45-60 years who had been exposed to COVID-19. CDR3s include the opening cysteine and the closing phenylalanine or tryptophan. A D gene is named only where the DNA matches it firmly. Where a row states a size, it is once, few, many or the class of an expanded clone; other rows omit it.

CDR3aa: CASSFPTGGENEAFF
CDR3nt: TGTGCCAGCAGCTTCCCGACGGGGGGCGAGAATGAAGCTTTCTTT
abundance: NA
v_gene: TRBV13
d_gene: NA
j_gene: TRBJ1-1

CDR3aa: CASSSGTTTGELFF
CDR3nt: TGTGCCAGCAGCTCGGGGACTACCACCGGGGAGCTGTTTTTT
abundance: NA
v_gene: TRBV5-4
d_gene: TRBD2
j_gene: TRBJ2-2

CDR3aa: CAISDQGGNQPQHF
CDR3nt: TGTGCCATCAGTGACCAGGGTGGGAATCAGCCCCAGCATTTT
abundance: once
v_gene: TRBV10-3
d_gene: NA
j_gene: TRBJ1-5

CDR3aa: CASSQDGGGYGYTF
CDR3nt: TGCGCCAGCAGCCAAGATGGGGGCGGGTATGGCTACACCTTC
abundance: NA
v_gene: TRBV4-1
d_gene: NA
j_gene: TRBJ1-2

CDR3aa: CASRIAGTKGYTF
CDR3nt: TGTGCCAGCAGGATCGCCGGGACAAAGGGCTACACCTTC
abundance: NA
v_gene: TRBV7-2
d_gene: NA
j_gene: TRBJ1-2

CDR3aa: CASSYPQGIDSEAFF
CDR3nt: TGTGCCAGCAGCTATCCCCAGGGAATTGATTCTGAAGCTTTCTTT
abundance: NA
v_gene: TRBV5-4
d_gene: NA
j_gene: TRBJ1-1

CDR3aa: CASSPLEGVMNTEAFF
CDR3nt: TGTGCCAGCAGTCCCCTCGAGGGTGTCATGAACACTGAAGCTTTCTTT
abundance: NA
v_gene: TRBV28
d_gene: NA
j_gene: TRBJ1-1

CDR3aa: CASSPYQALDGYTF
CDR3nt: TGTGCCAGCAGCCCTTACCAGGCTTTGGATGGCTACACCTTC
abundance: NA
v_gene: TRBV13
d_gene: NA
j_gene: TRBJ1-2

CDR3aa: CASSPSLNTEAFF
CDR3nt: TGTGCCAGCAGTCCCTCTTTGAACACTGAAGCTTTCTTT
abundance: NA
v_gene: TRBV12-3/TRBV12-4
d_gene: NA
j_gene: TRBJ1-1

CDR3aa: CASSSRQSGGAGGELFF
CDR3nt: TGTGCCAGCAGCTCCCGCCAGAGCGGGGGGGCCGGCGGGGAGCTGTTTTTT
abundance: NA
v_gene: TRBV13
d_gene: TRBD2
j_gene: TRBJ2-2

CDR3aa: CASSLGGQAIGYTF
CDR3nt: TGTGCCAGCAGCTTAGGTGGCCAGGCAATTGGCTACACCTTC
abundance: NA
v_gene: TRBV7-2
d_gene: NA
j_gene: TRBJ1-2

CDR3aa: CASSFKGHNQPQHF
CDR3nt: TGTGCCAGCAGCTTCAAGGGACACAATCAGCCCCAGCATTTT
abundance: NA
v_gene: TRBV7-9
d_gene: NA
j_gene: TRBJ1-5

CDR3aa: CSVAPGYTF
CDR3nt: TGCAGCGTAGCCCCCGGCTACACCTTC
abundance: NA
v_gene: TRBV29-1
d_gene: NA
j_gene: TRBJ1-2

CDR3aa: CSVDEGSSGGYTF
CDR3nt: TGCAGCGTTGACGAGGGCTCCTCGGGTGGCTACACCTTC
abundance: few
v_gene: TRBV29-1
d_gene: NA
j_gene: TRBJ1-2

CDR3aa: CAWSHPGGIRNSPLHF
CDR3nt: TGTGCCTGGAGCCACCCAGGGGGGATTCGCAATTCACCCCTCCACTTT
abundance: NA
v_gene: TRBV30
d_gene: TRBD1
j_gene: TRBJ1-6

CDR3aa: CASSLRQGVNHYGYTF
CDR3nt: TGTGCCAGCAGTTTGCGACAGGGGGTCAATCACTATGGCTACACCTTC
abundance: NA
v_gene: TRBV6-5
d_gene: TRBD1
j_gene: TRBJ1-2

CDR3aa: CASSDQPSGVGYTEAFF
CDR3nt: TGTGCCAGCAGTGACCAACCCTCAGGGGTAGGGTACACTGAAGCTTTCTTT
abundance: few
v_gene: TRBV2
d_gene: NA
j_gene: TRBJ1-1

CDR3aa: CASSPGQLNTEAFF
CDR3nt: TGTGCCAGTAGCCCTGGACAGCTGAACACTGAAGCTTTCTTT
abundance: NA
v_gene: TRBV19
d_gene: NA
j_gene: TRBJ1-1

CDR3aa: CASSLAYNEQFF
CDR3nt: TGTGCCAGCAGTTTAGCCTATAATGAGCAGTTCTTC
abundance: NA
v_gene: TRBV12-3/TRBV12-4
d_gene: NA
j_gene: TRBJ2-1

CDR3aa: CASSPTGDSFNQPQHF
CDR3nt: TGTGCCAGCAGCCCTACGGGGGACTCTTTCAATCAGCCCCAGCATTTT
abundance: NA
v_gene: TRBV5-8
d_gene: NA
j_gene: TRBJ1-5

CDR3aa: CSAGQGIYGYTF
CDR3nt: TGCAGCGCTGGACAGGGGATCTATGGCTACACCTTC
abundance: NA
v_gene: TRBV29-1
d_gene: TRBD1
j_gene: TRBJ1-2

CDR3aa: CASSSGPVRGNTIYF
CDR3nt: TGTGCCAGCAGTTCAGGGCCGGTGAGAGGAAACACCATATATTTT
abundance: NA
v_gene: TRBV2
d_gene: NA
j_gene: TRBJ1-3

CDR3aa: CASSEPSGGNSPLHF
CDR3nt: TGTGCCAGCAGTGAACCTTCAGGGGGAAATTCACCCCTCCACTTT
abundance: NA
v_gene: TRBV25-1
d_gene: TRBD1
j_gene: TRBJ1-6

CDR3aa: CASSEPPYEQYF
CDR3nt: TGTGCCAGCTCCGAGCCTCCCTACGAGCAGTACTTC
abundance: NA
v_gene: TRBV28
d_gene: NA
j_gene: TRBJ2-7

CDR3aa: CASQVQGSSYGYTF
CDR3nt: TGTGCCAGTCAGGTCCAGGGGTCTTCCTATGGCTACACCTTC
abundance: NA
v_gene: TRBV19
d_gene: NA
j_gene: TRBJ1-2

CDR3aa: CASSPRTESYGYTF
CDR3nt: TGTGCCAGCAGCCCTCGGACAGAGTCCTATGGCTACACCTTC
abundance: NA
v_gene: TRBV7-9
d_gene: NA
j_gene: TRBJ1-2

CDR3aa: CAISGGLLYEQYF
CDR3nt: TGTGCCATCAGCGGGGGGCTCCTTTACGAGCAGTACTTC
abundance: NA
v_gene: TRBV6-5
d_gene: TRBD2
j_gene: TRBJ2-7

CDR3aa: CASSLVARTNYGYTF
CDR3nt: TGTGCCAGCAGCTTAGTTGCCAGAACTAACTATGGCTACACCTTC
abundance: NA
v_gene: TRBV11-2
d_gene: NA
j_gene: TRBJ1-2

CDR3aa: CATSRQRNTEAFF
CDR3nt: TGTGCCACCTCCAGACAGAGGAACACTGAAGCTTTCTTT
abundance: NA
v_gene: TRBV19
d_gene: NA
j_gene: TRBJ1-1

CDR3aa: CASSFGDTRETQYF
CDR3nt: TGTGCCAGTAGTTTCGGTGACACAAGGGAGACCCAGTACTTC
abundance: NA
v_gene: TRBV19
d_gene: NA
j_gene: TRBJ2-5

CDR3aa: CASSPSNEQFF
CDR3nt: TGTGCCAGCTCACCATCTAATGAGCAGTTCTTC
abundance: NA
v_gene: TRBV18
d_gene: NA
j_gene: TRBJ2-1

CDR3aa: CATSDGGGNQPQHF
CDR3nt: TGTGCCACCAGTGATGGGGGGGGCAATCAGCCCCAGCATTTT
abundance: NA
v_gene: TRBV24-1
d_gene: NA
j_gene: TRBJ1-5

CDR3aa: CASSRGQLVTEAFF
CDR3nt: TGTGCCAGCAGCCGGGGACAGCTAGTCACTGAAGCTTTCTTT
abundance: NA
v_gene: TRBV7-2
d_gene: TRBD1
j_gene: TRBJ1-1

CDR3aa: CASSQVREVSYEQYF
CDR3nt: TGCGCCAGCAGCCAAGTAAGGGAGGTTTCCTACGAGCAGTACTTC
abundance: NA
v_gene: TRBV4-3
d_gene: NA
j_gene: TRBJ2-7

CDR3aa: CASSLESGLGQPQHF
CDR3nt: TGTGCCAGCAGCCTAGAATCGGGGTTAGGCCAGCCCCAGCATTTT
abundance: NA
v_gene: TRBV7-6
d_gene: NA
j_gene: TRBJ1-5

CDR3aa: CASSFKGYSYEQYF
CDR3nt: TGTGCCAGCAGTTTTAAGGGGTACTCCTACGAGCAGTACTTC
abundance: NA
v_gene: TRBV27
d_gene: NA
j_gene: TRBJ2-7

CDR3aa: CASNPAGGGYTF
CDR3nt: TGCGCCAGCAACCCCGCCGGGGGGGGCTACACCTTC
abundance: NA
v_gene: TRBV23-1
d_gene: NA
j_gene: TRBJ1-2

CDR3aa: CASSEAGPRDEQFF
CDR3nt: TGCGCCAGCAGTGAAGCGGGACCAAGGGATGAGCAGTTCTTC
abundance: NA
v_gene: TRBV10-1
d_gene: TRBD2
j_gene: TRBJ2-1

CDR3aa: CASSWARDYGYTF
CDR3nt: TGTGCCAGCAGTTGGGCCAGAGACTATGGCTACACCTTC
abundance: NA
v_gene: TRBV6-5
d_gene: NA
j_gene: TRBJ1-2

CDR3aa: CASSIDRDNEQFF
CDR3nt: TGTGCCAGTAGTATAGATCGCGACAATGAGCAGTTCTTC
abundance: once
v_gene: TRBV19
d_gene: NA
j_gene: TRBJ2-1

CDR3aa: CASTLAGGVTGELFF
CDR3nt: TGTGCCAGCACCCTAGCGGGGGGGGTCACCGGGGAGCTGTTTTTT
abundance: NA
v_gene: TRBV11-2
d_gene: TRBD2
j_gene: TRBJ2-2

CDR3aa: CASSLDRPLGRGQETQYF
CDR3nt: TGTGCCAGCAGCTTAGATCGGCCCTTGGGTCGGGGACAAGAGACCCAGTACTTC
abundance: NA
v_gene: TRBV7-2
d_gene: NA
j_gene: TRBJ2-5

CDR3aa: CASSQDLERRSSYNEQFF
CDR3nt: TGTGCCAGCAGCCAAGATCTCGAACGCCGGAGCTCCTACAATGAGCAGTTCTTC
abundance: once
v_gene: TRBV4-2
d_gene: NA
j_gene: TRBJ2-1

CDR3aa: CASSQIGQGYGYTF
CDR3nt: TGTGCCAGTTCACAAATCGGACAGGGCTATGGCTACACCTTC
abundance: NA
v_gene: TRBV6-4
d_gene: TRBD1
j_gene: TRBJ1-2

CDR3aa: CASSPGTGEYQPQHF
CDR3nt: TGTGCCAGTAGTCCCGGGACAGGGGAGTATCAGCCCCAGCATTTT
abundance: few
v_gene: TRBV19
d_gene: TRBD1
j_gene: TRBJ1-5

CDR3aa: CASSVGGDTIYF
CDR3nt: TGTGCCAGCAGCGTAGGTGGAGACACCATATATTTT
abundance: once
v_gene: TRBV9
d_gene: NA
j_gene: TRBJ1-3

CDR3aa: CASTPPGVDTEAFF
CDR3nt: TGTGCCAGCACCCCCCCGGGTGTGGACACTGAAGCTTTCTTT
abundance: once
v_gene: TRBV28
d_gene: NA
j_gene: TRBJ1-1

CDR3aa: CSVGSGGPPSTQYF
CDR3nt: TGCAGCGTTGGTAGCGGGGGTCCCCCCAGTACGCAGTATTTT
abundance: NA
v_gene: TRBV29-1
d_gene: TRBD2
j_gene: TRBJ2-3

CDR3aa: CATGTGGPGSNYGYTF
CDR3nt: TGTGCCACCGGGACAGGGGGCCCGGGTTCTAACTATGGCTACACCTTC
abundance: NA
v_gene: TRBV19
d_gene: TRBD1
j_gene: TRBJ1-2